What follows describes a single T cell receptor beta chain. Antigen: not known. The immunoSEQ assay was version 4, run in survey mode. Profiled with immunoSEQ multiplex PCR; TCRdb holds only in-frame clones, not every one. The table records more than 35,000 clones, over 80% of them present only once. Cells were stimulated nonspecifically with anti-CD3/anti-CD28 magnetic beads. Sorting selected CD4+ T cells upregulating both CD40 ligand and CD69. Undetectable plasma HIV-1 RNA below 50 copies/mL lasted at least 4 years. An approximately 17-hour stimulation of CD8-depleted PBMCs used anti-CD28/CD49d costimulation, CD40-blocking antibody and enfuvirtide. This sample stems from a study of persistence of HIV-infected CD4 T cells. With 3 bases clipped from V and 4 bases from J, the junction kept 2 bases outside the gene matches. The CDR3 contains 14 residues. Germline V gene lookup returns CDR1 LGHDT and CDR2 YNNKEL (reference sequence).

V usage is TRBV3-1 (or the pseudogene TRBV3-2) and J usage is TRBJ2-7, with 11 bases that match TRBD1. The sequence was collected from an adult man with HIV who was CMV-seropositive. The source was CD4+ T cells sorted from PBMCs after approximately 20-hour stimulation, collected from a patient who received antiretroviral therapy. CDR3 nucleotide sequence: TGTGCCAGCAGCCAGGACAGGGGGCCGTACGAGCAGTACTTC. Translated, it gives CASSQDRGPYEQYF.